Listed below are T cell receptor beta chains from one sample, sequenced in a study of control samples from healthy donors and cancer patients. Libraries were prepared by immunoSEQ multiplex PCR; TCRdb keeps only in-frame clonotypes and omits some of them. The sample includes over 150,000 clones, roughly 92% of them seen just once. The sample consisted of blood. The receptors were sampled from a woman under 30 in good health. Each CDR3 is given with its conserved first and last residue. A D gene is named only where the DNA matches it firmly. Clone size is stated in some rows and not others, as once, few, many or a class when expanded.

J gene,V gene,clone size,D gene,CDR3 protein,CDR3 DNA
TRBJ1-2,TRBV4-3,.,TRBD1,CASSPRQGVSYTF,TGCGCCAGCAGCCCGAGACAGGGCGTCAGCTACACCTTC
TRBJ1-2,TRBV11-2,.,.,CASSLRQTRGSGNYGYTF,TGTGCCAGCAGCTTACGGCAGACTAGGGGCTCCGGTAACTATGGCTACACCTTC
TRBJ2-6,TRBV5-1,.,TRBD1,CASSSGTGIGANVLTF,TGCGCCAGCAGCTCCGGGACAGGGATTGGGGCCAACGTCCTGACTTTC
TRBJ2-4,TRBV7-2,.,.,CASSLDAVRGSLAKNIQYF,TGTGCCAGCAGCCTGGATGCGGTTCGGGGTAGTTTAGCCAAAAACATTCAGTACTTC
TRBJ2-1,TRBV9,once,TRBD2,CASSVVAAGGGNEQFF,TGTGCCAGCAGCGTAGTGGCAGCGGGAGGGGGCAATGAGCAGTTCTTC
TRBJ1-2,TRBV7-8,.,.,CASSSARNYGYTF,TGTGCCAGCAGCTCCGCCCGTAACTATGGCTACACCTTC
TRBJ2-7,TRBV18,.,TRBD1,CASSPVQGAAYEQYF,TGTGCCAGCTCACCCGTGCAGGGGGCTGCCTACGAGCAGTACTTC
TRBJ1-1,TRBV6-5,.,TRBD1,CASTRDSEAFF,TGTGCCAGCACCAGGGACAGTGAAGCTTTCTTT
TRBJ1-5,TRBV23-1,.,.,CASRLRDGLNQPQHF,TGCGCCAGCAGATTACGGGACGGGTTAAATCAGCCCCAGCATTTT
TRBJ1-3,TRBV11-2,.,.,CASSHRGYAGNTIYF,TGTGCCAGCAGCCACCGGGGGTATGCCGGAAACACCATATATTTT
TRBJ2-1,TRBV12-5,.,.,CASGPVSSYNEQFF,TGTGCTAGTGGCCCGGTTAGCTCCTACAATGAGCAGTTCTTC
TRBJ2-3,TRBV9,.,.,CASSVEENTDTQYF,TGTGCCAGCAGCGTAGAGGAGAATACAGATACGCAGTATTTT
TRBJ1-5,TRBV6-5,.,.,CASSYGGVDQPQHF,TGTGCCAGCAGTTACGGGGGAGTAGATCAGCCCCAGCATTTT
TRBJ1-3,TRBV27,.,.,CASSRSRTSGNTIYF,TGTGCCAGCAGCCGCTCGAGAACCTCTGGAAACACCATATATTTT
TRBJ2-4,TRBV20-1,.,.,CSASVGGTAAKNIQYF,TGCAGTGCTAGTGTCGGCGGGACAGCAGCCAAAAACATTCAGTACTTC
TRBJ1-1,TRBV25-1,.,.,CASSGEWGLNTEAFF,TGTGCCAGCAGTGGGGAGTGGGGCCTAAACACTGAAGCTTTCTTT
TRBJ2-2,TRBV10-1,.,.,CASLETRLGELFF,TGCGCCTCGTTGGAGACTAGGTTAGGGGAGCTGTTTTTT
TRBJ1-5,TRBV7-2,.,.,CASSSGSNQPQHF,TGTGCCAGCAGCTCCGGTAGCAATCAGCCCCAGCATTTT
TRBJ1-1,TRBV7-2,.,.,CASSLDKGEAFF,TGTGCCAGCAGCTTAGATAAGGGGGAAGCTTTCTTT
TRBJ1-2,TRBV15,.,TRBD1,CATSRDRAGSGYTF,TGTGCCACCAGCAGGGACAGGGCGGGCTCCGGCTACACCTTC